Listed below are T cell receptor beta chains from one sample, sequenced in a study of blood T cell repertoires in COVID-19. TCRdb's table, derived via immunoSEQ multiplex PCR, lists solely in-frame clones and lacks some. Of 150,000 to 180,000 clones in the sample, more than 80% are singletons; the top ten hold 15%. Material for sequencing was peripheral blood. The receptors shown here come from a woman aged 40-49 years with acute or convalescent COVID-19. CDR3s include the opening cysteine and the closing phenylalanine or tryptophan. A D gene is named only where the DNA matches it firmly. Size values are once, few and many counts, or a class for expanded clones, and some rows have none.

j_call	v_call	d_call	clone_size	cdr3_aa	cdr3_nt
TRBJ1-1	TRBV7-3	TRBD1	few	CASSLQAGGNTEAFF	TGTGCCAGCAGCTTACAAGCAGGGGGCAACACTGAAGCTTTCTTT
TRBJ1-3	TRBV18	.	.	CASSPRGEASGNTIYF	TGTGCCAGCTCACCACGGGGGGAAGCCTCTGGAAACACCATATATTTT
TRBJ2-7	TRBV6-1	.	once	CASSERRSISYEQYF	TGTGCCAGCAGTGAAAGGCGGTCGATCTCCTACGAGCAGTACTTC
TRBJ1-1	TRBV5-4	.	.	CASTKFDSPAEAFF	TGTGCCAGCACCAAATTTGACTCACCAGCCGAAGCTTTCTTT
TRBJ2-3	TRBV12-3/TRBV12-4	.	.	CASSLRDTQYF	TGTGCCAGCAGTTTACGGGATACGCAGTATTTT
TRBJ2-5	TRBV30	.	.	CAWSVLSGGGTQYF	TGTGCCTGGAGTGTACTAAGCGGTGGCGGGACCCAGTACTTC
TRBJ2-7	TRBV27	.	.	CASSLEGGSYEQYF	TGTGCCAGCAGTTTAGAAGGGGGATCCTACGAGCAGTACTTC
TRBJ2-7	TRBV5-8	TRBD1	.	CASSLGQGALYEQYF	TGTGCCAGCAGCTTGGGACAGGGGGCGCTTTACGAGCAGTACTTC
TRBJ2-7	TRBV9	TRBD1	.	CASSAEDRTTYEQYF	TGTGCCAGCAGCGCTGAGGACAGGACCACCTACGAGCAGTACTTC
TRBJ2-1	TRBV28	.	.	CASTSGSQYNEQFF	TGTGCCAGCACCTCAGGGTCACAGTACAATGAGCAGTTCTTC
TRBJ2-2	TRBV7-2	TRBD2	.	CASSLRSSGTRHTGELFF	TGTGCCAGCAGCTTGCGCTCTTCCGGGACTAGGCACACCGGGGAGCTGTTTTTT
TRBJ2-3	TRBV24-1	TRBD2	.	CATSDLRRGDTDTQYF	TGTGCCACCAGTGATTTGCGGCGGGGGGACACAGATACGCAGTATTTT
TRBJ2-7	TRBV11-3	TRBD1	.	CASSKGQTSYEQYF	TGTGCCAGCAGCAAGGGACAGACGTCCTACGAGCAGTACTTC
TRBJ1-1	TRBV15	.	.	CATALVEDYTEAFF	TGTGCCACCGCCTTGGTGGAAGACTACACTGAAGCTTTCTTT
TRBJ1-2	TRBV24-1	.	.	CATSDITGNYGYTF	TGTGCCACCAGTGATATTACAGGGAACTATGGCTACACCTTC
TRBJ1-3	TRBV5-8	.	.	CASSFGLGASGNTIYF	TGTGCCAGCAGCTTCGGGCTGGGGGCCTCTGGAAACACCATATATTTT
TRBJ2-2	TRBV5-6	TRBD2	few	CASSYGLAGAGELFF	TGTGCCAGCAGCTACGGACTAGCGGGGGCCGGGGAGCTGTTTTTT
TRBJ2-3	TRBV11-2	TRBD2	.	CASSLYTSGFTQYF	TGTGCCAGCAGCTTATACACTAGCGGGTTTACGCAGTATTTT
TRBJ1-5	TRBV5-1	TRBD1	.	CASSLGTGGGNQPQHF	TGCGCCAGCAGCTTGGGGACAGGGGGCGGCAATCAGCCCCAGCATTTT
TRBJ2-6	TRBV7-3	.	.	CASSLGDSGANVLTF	TGTGCCAGCAGCTTAGGAGACTCTGGGGCCAACGTCCTGACTTTC
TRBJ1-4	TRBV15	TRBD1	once	CATSRPRQGINEKLFF	TGTGCCACCAGCAGGCCTCGACAGGGAATTAATGAAAAACTGTTTTTT
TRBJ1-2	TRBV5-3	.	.	CARSLVWGPGGYGYTF	TGTGCCAGAAGCTTGGTCTGGGGGCCCGGTGGCTATGGCTACACCTTC
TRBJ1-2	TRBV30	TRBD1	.	CAWTPDRGNGYTF	TGTGCCTGGACCCCGGACAGGGGGAATGGCTACACCTTC
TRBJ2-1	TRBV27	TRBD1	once	CASSPRTSWDRGANEQFF	TGTGCCAGCAGTCCGCGAACCTCCTGGGACAGGGGCGCGAATGAGCAGTTCTTC
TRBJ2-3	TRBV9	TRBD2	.	CASSVGTSGSTDTQYF	TGTGCCAGCAGCGTAGGGACTAGCGGCTCCACAGATACGCAGTATTTT
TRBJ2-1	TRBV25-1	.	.	CASSPLVKATYNEQFF	TGTGCCAGCAGTCCCCTTGTAAAGGCGACATACAATGAGCAGTTCTTC
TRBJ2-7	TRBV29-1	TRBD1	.	CSVTLGQGAGEQYF	TGCAGCGTTACACTGGGACAGGGGGCGGGAGAGCAGTACTTC
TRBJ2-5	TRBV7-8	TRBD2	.	CASSKGLAFETQYF	TGTGCCAGCAGCAAGGGACTAGCATTCGAGACCCAGTACTTC
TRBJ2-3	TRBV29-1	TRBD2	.	CSVDFAQRPGLAVTDTQYF	TGCAGCGTTGATTTTGCGCAGCGACCGGGACTAGCGGTGACAGATACGCAGTATTTT
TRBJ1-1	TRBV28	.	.	CASRTQGRGNTEAFF	TGTGCCAGCAGAACCCAGGGCAGGGGCAACACTGAAGCTTTCTTT
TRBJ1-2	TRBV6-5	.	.	CASRGSNYGYTF	TGTGCCAGCCGCGGGAGTAACTATGGCTACACCTTC
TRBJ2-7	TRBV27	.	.	CASSSTGWPTPYEQYF	TGTGCCAGCAGTTCAACGGGTTGGCCTACCCCTTACGAGCAGTACTTC
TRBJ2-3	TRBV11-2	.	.	CASRSTRGAITDTQYF	TGTGCCAGCAGATCAACACGCGGGGCCATCACAGATACGCAGTATTTT
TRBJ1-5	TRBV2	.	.	CASSKGRTGNQPQHF	TGTGCCAGCAGCAAAGGGAGAACAGGGAATCAGCCCCAGCATTTT
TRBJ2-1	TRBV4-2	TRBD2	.	CASSQSSGEWDEQFF	TGTGCCAGCAGCCAATCTAGCGGGGAGTGGGATGAGCAGTTCTTC
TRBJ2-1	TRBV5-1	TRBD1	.	CASSVTGGEYNEQFF	TGCGCCAGCAGCGTGACAGGGGGCGAATACAATGAGCAGTTCTTC
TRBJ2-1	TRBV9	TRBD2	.	CASSLRRTSGSPYNEQFF	TGTGCCAGCAGCCTTAGAAGGACTAGCGGGAGTCCCTACAATGAGCAGTTCTTC
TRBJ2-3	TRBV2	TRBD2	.	CASNGRGGLRTDTQYF	TGTGCCAGCAACGGGCGGGGGGGCCTTCGTACAGATACGCAGTATTTT
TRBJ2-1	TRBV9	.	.	CASTVGGASYNEQFF	TGTGCCAGCACCGTAGGTGGGGCCAGCTACAATGAGCAGTTCTTC
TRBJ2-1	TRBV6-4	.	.	CASSITGTNYNEQFF	TGTGCCAGCAGTATAACCGGGACAAATTACAATGAGCAGTTCTTC